One and the same sample provided the 11 T cell receptor beta chains below, sequenced in a study of CD8 T cells in Susac syndrome. With random hexamers, roughly 0.45 to 1 ug RNA was reverse transcribed. MiXCR, run by TCRdb on the immunoSEQ multiplex PCR reads, gives a single entry per CDR3 protein. The table includes about 140,000 distinct CDR3 sequences, 85% to 95% detected once. The sequenced sample was CD4+ T cells from PBMCs. The receptor source for this set is a human donor with multiple sclerosis.

This clonotype was detected a few times. V usage is TRBV9 and J usage is TRBJ2-7; D is unclear. This CDR3 is 14 amino acids long. Germline-derived CDR1 and CDR2 are SGDLS and YYNGEE. Trimming took off 0 bases at V and 1 base at J, with 8 bases between the two ends. The CDR3 region is CASSVGSQSYEQYF. Written as DNA, the CDR3 is TGTGCCAGCAGCGTAGGCTCCCAATCCTACGAGCAGTACTTC.

This chain connects TRBV20-1 to TRBJ1-6, with TRBD1 as a possible D gene (5 bases). The CDR3 contains 12 residues. The V end lost 6 bases, the J end lost 14 bases, and 17 bases lay between the germline ends. Germline assignment: CDR1 DFQATT and CDR2 SNEGSKA (reference sequence). In DNA, the CDR3 is TGCAGTGCCCGGGGGGACGATAATACCCTCCACTTT. Residues: CSARGDDNTLHF.

This chain connects TRBV18 to TRBJ1-5; D is ambiguous. The germline V and J ends were trimmed by 5 bases and 3 bases, with 11 bases remaining between them. CDR3 length: 14 amino acids. Germline V lookup: CDR1 KGHSH, CDR2 LQKENI. The CDR3 DNA is TGTGCCAGCTCAGCTGGACTTACCAATCAGCCCCAGCATTTT. Protein product: CASSAGLTNQPQHF.

This chain uses TRBV30 with TRBJ1-2, with D maybe TRBD1 (5 bases). V lost 0 bases and J lost 8, with 10 bases in between. The CDR3 contains 12 residues. CDR1 GTSNPN and CDR2 SVGIG come from the germline V gene (reference sequence). DNA for the CDR3: TGTGCCTGGAGTGTACAGGATGGCGGCTACACCTTC. Residues: CAWSVQDGGYTF.

The rearrangement joins TRBV27 to TRBJ2-1; D remains ambiguous. The CDR3 consists of 12 residues. V was cut by 4 bases and J by 12 bases, with 13 bases left in between. Germline CDR1 MNHEY, CDR2 SMNVEV (reference sequence). This CDR3 reads CASSSTGLGQFF. DNA for the CDR3: TGTGCCAGCAGTTCCACTGGGCTTGGGCAGTTCTTC.

The CDR3 bases are TGTGCCAGCGGCAGCGCGAGGACGGCGGATGGCTACACCTTC. This translates into CASGSARTADGYTF. V is TRBV6-2 or TRBV6-3 and J is TRBJ1-2, with D unclear. The germline CDR1 and CDR2 sequences are MNHEY and SVGEGT. The CDR3 is 14 amino acids. Deletions cut 8 bases from V and 6 bases from J, with 19 bases between.

The V call is TRBV9, the J call TRBJ1-3; D ambiguous. This CDR3 spans 16 amino acids. In germline, CDR1 is SGDLS, CDR2 YYNGEE. V dropped 4 bases and J dropped 1 base, with 15 bases sitting between them. In DNA, the CDR3 is TGTGCCAGCAGCTACGACCCTTTTTCTTCTGGAAACACCATATATTTT. Translated: CASSYDPFSSGNTIYF.

V gene TRBV20-1 combines with J gene TRBJ2-7, with 7 bases aligning to TRBD1. CDR1 and CDR2 from the germline V gene are DFQATT and SNEGSKA (reference sequence). Losses at the gene ends were 3 bases for V and 3 bases for J; bases not matched to a gene: 17. CDR3 length equals 17 residues. As DNA, the CDR3 is TGCAGTGCTAGCAATATCTTGCGTGCAGGGGGATTCTACGAGCAGTACTTC. Translated, it gives CSASNILRAGGFYEQYF.

The rearrangement uses TRBV5-6 and TRBJ2-3; no reliable D call. Germline CDR1 and CDR2: SGHDT and YYEEEE. The CDR3 length is 13 residues. The ends were cut back, 1 base at V and 8 bases at J, with 11 bases in the middle. Here the CDR3 reads CASSLPGPGTQYF. The CDR3 nucleotides read TGTGCCAGCAGCTTGCCGGGCCCAGGTACGCAGTATTTT.

This chain links TRBV18 with TRBJ2-4; 7 bases are a match to TRBD2. Germline V CDR1 and CDR2: KGHSH, LQKENI. The V segment lost 10 bases and the J segment 8 bases; nucleotides outside the gene matches: 11. CDR3 length: 13 residues. The CDR3 spells CATNGLVRDIQYF. DNA for the CDR3: TGTGCCACCAACGGACTAGTGAGGGACATTCAGTACTTC.

This chain joins TRBV20-1 and TRBJ1-2; 8 nucleotides line up with TRBD1. V was clipped by 1 base and J by 8 bases; unmatched bases: 12. CDR3 size: 15 residues. CDR1 is DFQATT, CDR2 SNEGSKA, per germline (reference sequence). The CDR3 reads CSARGLAGGAGGYTF. The CDR3 DNA reads TGCAGTGCTAGAGGCCTCGCAGGGGGCGCGGGAGGCTACACCTTC.